This TCR beta chain stems from a study of spatial heterogeneity in lung cancer. Study in general: Combinations of a unique TCR and a UMI were tallied in raw reads, and on average each appeared more than ten times.

The time point denotes: sample taken at primary tumor resection. The donor group consisted of roughly 70 patients who had untreated, early-stage non-small cell lung cancer. Whole RNA, which was extracted from tumor, nontumor lung tissue or frozen PBMC, was sequenced without any cell sorting. The sample holds many counts of this clonotype. This CDR3 comprises 17 residues. Trimming stripped 2 bases from V and 4 bases from J, with 21 bases between. Germline V lookup: CDR1 SGHTA, CDR2 FQGNSA. In the library, each TCR cDNA molecule bore its own unique molecular identifier. TCRdb re-called the 5' RACE reads through MiXCR, storing one row per CDR3 protein. The sample carries approximately 11,000 distinct CDR3 sequences, around 5.8% recorded once.

The clonotype was recovered from a male donor with early-stage non-small cell lung cancer. This chain connects TRBV7-2 to TRBJ2-7; D is perhaps TRBD2 (7 bases). Sequencing was performed on normal lung tissue next to the tumor, taken at surgery. CDR3 coding DNA: TGTGCCAGCAGCTTACGATCGGGGCTGCGGGGGCGGTACGAGCAGTACTTC. Protein product: CASSLRSGLRGRYEQYF.